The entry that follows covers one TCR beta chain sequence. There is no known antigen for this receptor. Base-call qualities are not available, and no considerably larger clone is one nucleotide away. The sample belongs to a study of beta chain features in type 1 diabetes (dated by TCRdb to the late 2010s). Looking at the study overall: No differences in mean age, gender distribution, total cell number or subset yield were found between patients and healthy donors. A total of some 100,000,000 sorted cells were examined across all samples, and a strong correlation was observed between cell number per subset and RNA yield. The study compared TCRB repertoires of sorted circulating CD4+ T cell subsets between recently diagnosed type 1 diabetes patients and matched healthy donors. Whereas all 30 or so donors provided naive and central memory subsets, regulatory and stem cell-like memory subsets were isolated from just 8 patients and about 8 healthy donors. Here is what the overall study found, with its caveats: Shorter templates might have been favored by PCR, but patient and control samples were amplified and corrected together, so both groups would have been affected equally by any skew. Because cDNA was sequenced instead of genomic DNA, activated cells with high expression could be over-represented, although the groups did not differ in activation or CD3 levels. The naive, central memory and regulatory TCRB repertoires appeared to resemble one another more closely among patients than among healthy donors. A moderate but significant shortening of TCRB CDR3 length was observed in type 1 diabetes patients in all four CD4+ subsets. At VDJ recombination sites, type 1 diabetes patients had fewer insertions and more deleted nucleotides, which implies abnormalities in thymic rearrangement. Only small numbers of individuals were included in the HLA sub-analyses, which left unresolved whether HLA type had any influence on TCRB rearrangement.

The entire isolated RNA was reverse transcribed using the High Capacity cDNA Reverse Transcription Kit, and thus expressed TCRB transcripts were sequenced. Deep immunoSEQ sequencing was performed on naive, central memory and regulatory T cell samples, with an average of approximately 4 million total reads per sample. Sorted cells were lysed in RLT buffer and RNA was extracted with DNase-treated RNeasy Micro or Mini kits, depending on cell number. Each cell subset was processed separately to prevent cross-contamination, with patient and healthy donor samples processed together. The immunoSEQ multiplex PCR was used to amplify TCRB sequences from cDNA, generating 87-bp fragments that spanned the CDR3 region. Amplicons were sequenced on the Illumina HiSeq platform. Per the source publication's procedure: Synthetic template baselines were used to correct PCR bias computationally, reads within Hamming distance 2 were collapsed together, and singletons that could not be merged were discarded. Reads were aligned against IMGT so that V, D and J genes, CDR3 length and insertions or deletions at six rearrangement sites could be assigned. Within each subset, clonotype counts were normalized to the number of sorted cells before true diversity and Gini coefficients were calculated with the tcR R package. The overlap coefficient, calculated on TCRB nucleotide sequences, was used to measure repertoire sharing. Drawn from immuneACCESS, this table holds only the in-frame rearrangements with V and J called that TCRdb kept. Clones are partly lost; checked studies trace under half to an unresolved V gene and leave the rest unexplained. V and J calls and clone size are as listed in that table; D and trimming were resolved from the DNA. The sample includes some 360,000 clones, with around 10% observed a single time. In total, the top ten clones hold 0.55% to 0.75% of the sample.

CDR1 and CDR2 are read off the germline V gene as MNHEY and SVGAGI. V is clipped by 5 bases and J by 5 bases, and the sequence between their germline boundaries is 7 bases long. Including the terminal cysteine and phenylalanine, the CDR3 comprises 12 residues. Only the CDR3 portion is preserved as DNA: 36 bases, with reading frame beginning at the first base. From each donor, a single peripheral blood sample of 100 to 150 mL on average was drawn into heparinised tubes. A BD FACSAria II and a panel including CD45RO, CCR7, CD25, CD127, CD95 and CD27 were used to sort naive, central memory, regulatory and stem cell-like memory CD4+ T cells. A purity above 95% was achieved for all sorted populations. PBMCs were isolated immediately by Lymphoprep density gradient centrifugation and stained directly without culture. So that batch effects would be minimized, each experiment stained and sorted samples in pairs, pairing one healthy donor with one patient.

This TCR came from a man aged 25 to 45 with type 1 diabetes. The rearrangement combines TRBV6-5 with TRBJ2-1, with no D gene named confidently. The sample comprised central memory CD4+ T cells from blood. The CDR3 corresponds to CASSMRNNEQFF. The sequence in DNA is TGTGCCAGCAGTATGAGAAACAATGAGCAGTTCTTC.